This TCR beta chain emerged from a study of cytomegalovirus exposure and HLA in healthy donors. The germline CDR1 and CDR2 sequences are SGHKS and YYEKEE (reference sequence). Trimming removed 1 base from V and 1 base from J, with 16 bases in between. This CDR3 spans 17 amino acids. The study ran its PCR with 60 Vbeta and 13 Jbeta primers. Profiling relied on immunoSEQ multiplex PCR, and the TCRdb table lists in-frame clones only, not all of them. The sample consists of some 130,000 clones, approximately 80% of them appearing once. The J gene is TRBJ2-3, the V gene TRBV5-5; the D is unclear. This TCR came from a human donor in good health. Sequencing was performed on PBMCs. The CDR3 sequence: CASSLWSYGWGTDTQYF. The CDR3 nucleotides are TGTGCCAGCAGCTTGTGGAGTTATGGGTGGGGCACAGATACGCAGTATTTT.